The rows below give T cell receptor beta chains drawn from one sample of a study of T cell responses to AZD1222 COVID-19 vaccine. This table comes from immunoSEQ multiplex PCR, and its TCRdb copy is limited to in-frame clones, with some not included. The sample includes tens of thousands of clones, 75% to 90% of them seen just once. The material sequenced was peripheral blood, taken on day 0 of AZD1222 vaccination. These receptors were taken from an adult in good health. Each CDR3 is given with its conserved first and last residue. The D gene is left open where the match is weak. Clone size is shown for a subset of rows, as once, few, many or a class of expanded clone.

j_gene	d_gene	abundance	v_gene	CDR3nt	CDR3aa
TRBJ1-2	TRBD1	-	TRBV18	TGTGCCAGCTCACCTGGACAGGTCTCTAACTATGGCTACACCTTC	CASSPGQVSNYGYTF
TRBJ2-5	-	-	TRBV5-1	TGCGCCAGCAGCTATATTCGGGGTAGCGGAGAAGAGACCCAGTACTTC	CASSYIRGSGEETQYF
TRBJ1-1	-	-	TRBV13	TGTGCCAGCAGCTTAGTCTTGACGGACACTGAAGCTTTCTTT	CASSLVLTDTEAFF
TRBJ1-3	-	-	TRBV7-4	TGTGCCAGCAGCCTCACAGGTCCAGAGGGCTCAGGTGGAAACACCATATATTTT	CASSLTGPEGSGGNTIYF
TRBJ2-3	TRBD2	-	TRBV5-5	TGTGCCAGCAGCTTGGGTTCTAGCGGGAACGCAGATACGCAGTATTTT	CASSLGSSGNADTQYF
TRBJ2-7	-	-	TRBV6-5	TGTGCCAGCAGAAAAGGCCCCCTCTCCGTGCAGTACTTC	CASRKGPLSVQYF
TRBJ2-1	TRBD2	-	TRBV14	TGTGCCAGCAGCCAAGTAGGAGCGGGAGGTGATAATGAGCAGTTCTTC	CASSQVGAGGDNEQFF
TRBJ2-7	-	-	TRBV28	TGTGCCAGCAGTCCCGGGGCCGCGGGCGAGCAGTACTTC	CASSPGAAGEQYF
TRBJ2-5	TRBD1	-	TRBV11-3	TGTGCCAGCAGCTCCAGGGGGCGCAAGGAGACCCAGTACTTC	CASSSRGRKETQYF
TRBJ1-5	-	-	TRBV18	TGTGCCAGCTCAACTTTGGGAGGGCGCAATCAGCCCCAGCATTTT	CASSTLGGRNQPQHF
TRBJ1-2	-	-	TRBV28	TGTGCCAGCAAGAACAGGGTTCCAGGAGGCTACACCTTC	CASKNRVPGGYTF
TRBJ1-2	TRBD1	once	TRBV29-1	TGCAGCGTTGGGTGGCACAGGGGAATGGACTATGGCTACACCTTC	CSVGWHRGMDYGYTF
TRBJ2-1	-	-	TRBV6-2/TRBV6-3	TGTGCCAGCAGTTACTCCCCGTTGATCTCCTACAATGAGCAGTTCTTC	CASSYSPLISYNEQFF
TRBJ1-6	-	-	TRBV25-1	TGTGCCAGCAGTACTACTAACTATTCACCCCTCCACTTT	CASSTTNYSPLHF
TRBJ2-3	TRBD2	-	TRBV25-1	TGTGCCAGCAGTGAATGGGAGGGCGGGAGCACAGATACGCAGTATTTT	CASSEWEGGSTDTQYF
TRBJ1-2	-	-	TRBV28	TGTGCCAGCAGTTCTAACTATGGCTACACCTTC	CASSSNYGYTF
TRBJ2-1	TRBD2	-	TRBV3-1/TRBV3-2	TGTGCCAGCAGCCCCCTGGTAGCGGGCAACAATGAGCAGTTCTTC	CASSPLVAGNNEQFF
TRBJ1-2	TRBD1	-	TRBV10-1	TGCGCCAGCAGTAGCCGGGACGGGACAGGGGTTAACTATGGCTACACCTTC	CASSSRDGTGVNYGYTF
TRBJ1-2	-	few	TRBV9	TGTGCCAGCAGCGTAGGGGGACCTAACTATGGCTACACCTTC	CASSVGGPNYGYTF
TRBJ1-6	-	-	TRBV9	TGTGCCAGCAGCGTAGCCCCGGACAAGGAAAATTCACCCCTCCACTTT	CASSVAPDKENSPLHF
TRBJ2-7	TRBD2	once	TRBV28	TGTGCCAGCAGTATAATAGCGGGGTCCCCCTACGAGCAGTACTTC	CASSIIAGSPYEQYF
TRBJ2-7	TRBD2	-	TRBV28	TGTGCCAGCAGTTTCTCTAGCGGGAGTGTCGAGCAGTACTTC	CASSFSSGSVEQYF
TRBJ2-7	-	-	TRBV4-3	TGCGCCAGCAGCCAAGATCAGGGCAGCTCCTACGAGCAGTACTTC	CASSQDQGSSYEQYF
TRBJ1-1	-	-	TRBV18	TGTGCCAGCTCACCAGAATTACAAAACACTGAAGCTTTCTTT	CASSPELQNTEAFF
TRBJ1-2	-	-	TRBV10-3	TGTGCCATCAGTGAAGCCGTGGGGACTAACTATGGCTACACCTTC	CAISEAVGTNYGYTF